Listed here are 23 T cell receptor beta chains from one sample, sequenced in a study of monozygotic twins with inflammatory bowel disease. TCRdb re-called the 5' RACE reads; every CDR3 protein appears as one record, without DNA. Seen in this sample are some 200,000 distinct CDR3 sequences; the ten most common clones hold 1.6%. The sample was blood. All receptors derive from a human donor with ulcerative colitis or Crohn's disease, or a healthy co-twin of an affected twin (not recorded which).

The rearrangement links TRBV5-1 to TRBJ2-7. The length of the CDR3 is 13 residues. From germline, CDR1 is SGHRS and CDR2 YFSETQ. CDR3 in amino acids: CASSRTWGYEQYF.

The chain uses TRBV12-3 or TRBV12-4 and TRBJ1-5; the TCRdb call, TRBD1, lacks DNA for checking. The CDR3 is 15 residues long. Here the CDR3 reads CASSARQGRYQPQHF.

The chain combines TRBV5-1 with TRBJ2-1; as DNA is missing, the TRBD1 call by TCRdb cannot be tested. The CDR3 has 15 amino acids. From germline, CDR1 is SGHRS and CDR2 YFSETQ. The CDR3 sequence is CASSLGDSSINEQFF.

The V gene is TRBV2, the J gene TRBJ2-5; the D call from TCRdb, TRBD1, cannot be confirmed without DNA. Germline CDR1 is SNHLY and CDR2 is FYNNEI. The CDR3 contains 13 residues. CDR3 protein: CASTLDSQETQYF.

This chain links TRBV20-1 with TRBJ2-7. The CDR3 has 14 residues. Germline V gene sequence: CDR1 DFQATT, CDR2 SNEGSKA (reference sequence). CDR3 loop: CSSRGHGSDYEQYF.

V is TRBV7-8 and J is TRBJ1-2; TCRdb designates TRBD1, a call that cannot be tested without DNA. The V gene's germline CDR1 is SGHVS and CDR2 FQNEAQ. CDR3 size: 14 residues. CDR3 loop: CASSLGFGGFGYTF.

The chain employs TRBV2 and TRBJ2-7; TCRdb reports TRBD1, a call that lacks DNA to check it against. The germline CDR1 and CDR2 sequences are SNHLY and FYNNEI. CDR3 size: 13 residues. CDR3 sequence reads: CASSMAGWSEQYF.

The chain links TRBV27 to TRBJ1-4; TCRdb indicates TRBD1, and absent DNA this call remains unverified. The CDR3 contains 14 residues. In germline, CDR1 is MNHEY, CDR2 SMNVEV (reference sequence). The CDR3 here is CASSADRGQQKLFF.

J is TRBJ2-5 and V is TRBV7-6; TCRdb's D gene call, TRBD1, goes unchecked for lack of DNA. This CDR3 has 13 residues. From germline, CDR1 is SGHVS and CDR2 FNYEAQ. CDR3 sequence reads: CASSSSRVETQYF.

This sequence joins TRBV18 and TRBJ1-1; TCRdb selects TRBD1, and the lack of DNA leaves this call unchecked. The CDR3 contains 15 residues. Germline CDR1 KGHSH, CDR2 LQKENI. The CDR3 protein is CASSPNDNRGLEAFF.

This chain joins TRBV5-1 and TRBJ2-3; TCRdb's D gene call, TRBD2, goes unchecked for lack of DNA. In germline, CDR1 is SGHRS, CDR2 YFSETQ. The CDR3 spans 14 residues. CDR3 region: CASSLGRDSDTQYF.

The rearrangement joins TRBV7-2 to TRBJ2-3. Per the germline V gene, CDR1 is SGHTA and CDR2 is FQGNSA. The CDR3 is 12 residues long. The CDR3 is CASSFLWDTQYF.

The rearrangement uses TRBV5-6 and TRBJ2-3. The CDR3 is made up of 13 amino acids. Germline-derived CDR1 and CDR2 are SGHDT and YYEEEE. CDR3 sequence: CASSLGRTDTQYF.

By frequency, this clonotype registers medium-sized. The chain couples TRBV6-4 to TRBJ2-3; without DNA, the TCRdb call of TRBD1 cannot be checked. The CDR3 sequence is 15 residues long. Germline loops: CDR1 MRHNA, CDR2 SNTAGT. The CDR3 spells CASSEGVGGTDTQYF.

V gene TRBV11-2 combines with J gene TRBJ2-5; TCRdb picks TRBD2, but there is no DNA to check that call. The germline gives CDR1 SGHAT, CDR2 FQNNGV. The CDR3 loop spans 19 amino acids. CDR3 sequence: CASVPSPRLAGTGGETQYF.

CDR3: CASSLDGAEKLFF. This chain connects TRBV11-2 to TRBJ1-4; TCRdb's assignment of TRBD1 cannot be checked, as there is no DNA. Germline-derived CDR1 and CDR2 are SGHAT and FQNNGV. The CDR3 loop spans 13 amino acids.

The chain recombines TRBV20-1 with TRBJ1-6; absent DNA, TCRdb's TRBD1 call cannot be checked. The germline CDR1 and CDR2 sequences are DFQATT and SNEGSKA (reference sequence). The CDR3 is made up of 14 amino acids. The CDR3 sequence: CSALQDPLGSPLHF.

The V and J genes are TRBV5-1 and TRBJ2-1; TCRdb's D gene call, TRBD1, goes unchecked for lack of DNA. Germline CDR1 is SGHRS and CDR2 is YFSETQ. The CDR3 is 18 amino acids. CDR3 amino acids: CASSFPEGPGSRYNEQFF.

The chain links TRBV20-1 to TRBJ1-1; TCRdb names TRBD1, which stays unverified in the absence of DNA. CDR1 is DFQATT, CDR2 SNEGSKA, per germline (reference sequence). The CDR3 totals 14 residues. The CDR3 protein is CSAPKTGGLGEAFF.

The CDR3 sequence: CASSSGHSSYEQYF. The chain combines TRBV7-2 with TRBJ2-7; TCRdb designates TRBD1, a call that cannot be tested without DNA. From germline, CDR1 is SGHTA and CDR2 FQGNSA. CDR3 size: 14 residues.

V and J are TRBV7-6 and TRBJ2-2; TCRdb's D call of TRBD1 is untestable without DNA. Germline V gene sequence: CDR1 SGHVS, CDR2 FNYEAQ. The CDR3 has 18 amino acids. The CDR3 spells CASSALGGLGSNTGELFF.

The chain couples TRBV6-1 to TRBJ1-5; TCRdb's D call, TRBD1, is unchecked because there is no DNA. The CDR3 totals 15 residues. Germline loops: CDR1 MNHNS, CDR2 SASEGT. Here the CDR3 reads CASSEQGVRGQPQHF.

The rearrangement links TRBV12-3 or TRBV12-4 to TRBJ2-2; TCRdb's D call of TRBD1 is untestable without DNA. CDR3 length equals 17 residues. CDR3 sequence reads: CASSLYPGTRRAGELFF.